This T cell receptor beta chain was sequenced for a study of cytomegalovirus exposure and HLA in healthy donors. Study-level findings and limits: Sequencing likely produced, as an artifact, a cluster of highly shared sequence variants. Productive status was seen about 87% or about 30% of the time for most TCR beta V segments in an earlier analysis.

Remarks on this clone: The antigen remains undetermined.

This PCR relied on a set of 60 Vbeta primers and 13 Jbeta primers. Generated by immunoSEQ multiplex PCR, the TCRdb table keeps only in-frame clones and is missing some. The table shows about 98,000 clones, with approximately 80% occurring only once. Germline CDR1 SGHTA, CDR2 FQGTGA. The V gene end was trimmed by 4 bases and the J gene end by 3 bases; junction bases not matched to a gene: 1. This CDR3 is 15 amino acids long. The V and J genes are TRBV7-3 and TRBJ2-3; 13 nucleotides agree with TRBD2. This clonotype originated in a man between 60 and 75 years old in good health and CMV-seropositive. The material sequenced was PBMCs. CDR3 residues: CASSSGLAGTDTQYF. The CDR3 nucleotides read TGTGCCAGCAGCTCGGGACTAGCGGGGACAGATACGCAGTATTTT.